Below, 12 T cell receptor beta chains from the same sample are listed, as sequenced in a study of Tregs in tolerant kidney transplant recipients. Related graft donors supplied nonmyeloablative bone marrow transplants, and mixed chimerism was transient. Only in-frame clones appear in the TCRdb table, and some are missing; sequencing was by immunoSEQ multiplex PCR. This table has 50,000 to 55,000 clones, approximately 90% appearing once. The sample here was CD8+ T cells from blood (PBMCs), taken 24 months after the transplant. The receptors here all came from a human patient who received a combined kidney and bone marrow transplant. The graft donor may have contributed some T cells.

This chain joins TRBV13 and TRBJ2-4; 14 bases agree with TRBD2. The germline V gene encodes CDR1 PRHDT and CDR2 FYEKMQ (reference sequence). Trimming took 5 bases from V and 5 from J; bases not matched to a gene: 11. This CDR3 comprises 18 residues. The CDR3, as DNA: TGTGCCAGCAGCGCGCGGACTAGCGGGGGGCTGGGTCAAAACATTCAGTACTTC. This sequence encodes CASSARTSGGLGQNIQYF. The full variable domain, its missing parts supplied by reference TRBV13 and TRBJ2-4, is AAGVIQSPRHLIKEKRETATLKCYPIPRHDTVYWYQQGPGQDPQFLISFYEKMQSDKGSIPDRFSAQQFSDYHSELNMSSLELGDSALYFCASSARTSGGLGQNIQYFGAGTRLSVL.

This clone was observed a single time. This chain uses TRBV6-5 with TRBJ2-7, with TRBD1 identical over 8 bases. Losses at the gene ends were 7 bases for V and 4 bases for J; bases not matched to a gene: 9. There are 14 residues in the CDR3. Per germline, CDR1 MNHEY and CDR2 SVGAGI. As DNA, the CDR3 is TGTGCCAGCAATGGACAGGGCGTACCATACGAGCAGTACTTC. The encoded protein is CASNGQGVPYEQYF.

The chain has TRBV4-3 and TRBJ2-2, with D possibly being TRBD2 (7 bases). The CDR3 has 19 amino acids. Trimming took 0 bases from V and 7 from J, leaving 24 bases between them. Looked up from germline, CDR1 is LGHNA and CDR2 is YSLEER. CDR3 in amino acids: CASSQEAHWGAGEIGELFF. In DNA, the CDR3 is TGCGCCAGCAGCCAAGAAGCCCACTGGGGGGCGGGAGAAATCGGGGAGCTGTTTTTT.

The rearrangement uses TRBV12-5 and TRBJ2-7; no clear D gene. V was cut by 6 bases and J by 3 bases, with 6 bases left in between. The CDR3 has 11 residues. The V gene's germline CDR1 is LGHNT and CDR2 FRNRAP. The CDR3 bases are TGTGCTAGTGGACTTTTCTACGAGCAGTACTTC. Translated: CASGLFYEQYF. The variable domain in full, completed from reference TRBV12-5 and TRBJ2-7, reads DARVTQTPRHKVTEMGQEVTMRCQPILGHNTVFWYRQTMMQGLELLAYFRNRAPLDDSGMPKDRFSAEMPDATLATLKIQPSEPRDSAVYFCASGLFYEQYFGPGTRLTVT.

The CDR3 coding sequence is TGTGCCAGCTCACCATCTGTCGGAGCGGACTGGCGTATTCAGTACTTC. Translated: CASSPSVGADWRIQYF. The J gene is TRBJ2-4, the V gene TRBV18; a weak D match, TRBD2 (5 bases). Trimming removed 2 bases from V and 10 bases from J, with 21 bases in between. CDR1 and CDR2 (germline): KGHSH, LQKENI. This CDR3 spans 16 amino acids.

The V call is TRBV6-1, the J call TRBJ1-1; possible D gene TRBD1, 6 bases. The CDR3 consists of 12 residues. Per germline, CDR1 MNHNS and CDR2 SASEGT. V was pared by 1 base and J by 11 bases, with 11 bases between. CDR3 coding DNA: TGTGCCAGCAGTGAAGTCCCTCAGGGGGCTTTCTTT. It translates to CASSEVPQGAFF.

The chain has TRBV2 and TRBJ1-5; 9 bases agree with TRBD1. Germline trimming cut 3 bases from V and 0 bases from J; bases unmatched to any gene: 12. CDR1 and CDR2 (germline): SNHLY, FYNNEI. The CDR3 runs 19 residues. The chain's CDR3 is CASSETVTGGSISNQPQHF. The CDR3 DNA follows: TGTGCCAGCAGTGAGACTGTGACAGGGGGGAGTATTAGCAATCAGCCCCAGCATTTT.

The chain couples TRBV7-6 to TRBJ2-5; 10 bases line up with TRBD1. The closer fit of TRBJ2-7 to the DNA end suggests the J call may be wrong. Germline CDR1 reads SGHVS; CDR2 reads FNYEAQ. CDR3 length: 17 amino acids. The CDR3 is CASSQGNGQGVPYEQYF. CDR3 nucleotide sequence: TGTGCCAGCAGCCAGGGAAACGGACAGGGGGTCCCCTACGAGCAGTACTTC.

The rearrangement uses TRBV6-4 and TRBJ2-1; D possibly corresponds to TRBD1 (5 bases). The CDR3 totals 11 residues. V was clipped by 2 bases and J by 9 bases, with 5 bases between them. CDR1 and CDR2 from the germline V gene are MRHNA and SNTAGT. Here the CDR3 DNA reads TGTGCCAGCAGTGACCAGGGTGAGCAGTTCTTC. Translated: CASSDQGEQFF.

V is TRBV5-1 and J is TRBJ2-7; tentatively, D is TRBD1 (6 bases). The CDR3 spans 13 residues. Trimming took off 2 bases at V and 1 base at J, with 7 bases between the two ends. Per germline, CDR1 SGHRS and CDR2 YFSETQ. CDR3 in DNA: TGCGCCAGCAGCTTTGGACAGTCCTACGAGCAGTACTTC. Translation: CASSFGQSYEQYF.

The chain carries TRBV19 and TRBJ2-1; possibly TRBD1 for D (6 bases). The length of the CDR3 is 16 residues. CDR1 and CDR2 from the germline V gene are LNHDA and SQIVND (reference sequence). V dropped 5 bases and J dropped 4 bases, with 18 bases sitting between them. For the CDR3, the DNA is TGTGCCAGTAGTCTCTCGGACAGAACCGGGTACAATGAGCAGTTCTTC. Protein sequence: CASSLSDRTGYNEQFF.

V gene TRBV5-1 combines with J gene TRBJ1-1, with D unclear. V was cut by 2 bases and J by 2 bases, with 7 bases left in between. This CDR3 contains 13 residues. Looked up from germline, CDR1 is SGHRS and CDR2 is YFSETQ. The DNA of the CDR3 is TGCGCCAGCAGCTTAAGTACAAACACTGAAGCTTTCTTT. Translating it yields CASSLSTNTEAFF.